Listed below are T cell receptor beta chains from one sample, sequenced in a study of blood T cell repertoires in COVID-19. The data were produced by immunoSEQ multiplex PCR, yet TCRdb's version contains in-frame clones alone and is incomplete. The sample lists approximately 200,000 clones, around 85% occurring once. The sequencing input was PBMCs or T cells enriched from blood (not recorded which). These receptors all come from a man aged 35 to 55 who had recovered from COVID-19. The CDR3 runs from the conserved cysteine through the conserved F or W. D genes are given only for firm matches. Not all rows give a size; the values are once, few, many and, for expanded clones, a class.

TRBJ2-2 | few | - | TRBV24-1 | CATSDNTGLVAAGELFF
TRBJ1-5 | once | - | TRBV28 | CASTSYQGPQGPQHF
TRBJ2-7 | - | TRBD1 | TRBV7-2 | CASSLDRGSEQYF
TRBJ1-1 | - | TRBD1 | TRBV28 | CASSTRGTEAFF
TRBJ2-1 | - | - | TRBV4-3 | CASSQEGTGYNEQFF
TRBJ2-2 | once | - | TRBV14 | CASSQNPRGGTYPNTGELFF
TRBJ1-3 | once | TRBD1 | TRBV6-1 | CASSAGQGGSGNTIYF
TRBJ2-1 | - | - | TRBV7-9 | CASSLDIPTYNEQFF
TRBJ2-2 | - | TRBD2 | TRBV7-3 | CASRAGGLTGELFF
TRBJ2-5 | - | - | TRBV21-1 | CASSKVWTGPETQYF
TRBJ2-1 | - | - | TRBV6-1 | CASSDPREIYNEQFF
TRBJ2-1 | - | TRBD2 | TRBV19 | CASSIVTSGIDEQFF
TRBJ1-3 | few | - | TRBV5-5 | CASSLIEARGNTIYF
TRBJ2-2 | - | TRBD1 | TRBV7-3 | CASSPAGTVNTGELFF
TRBJ2-7 | - | TRBD1 | TRBV6-5 | CASSATGFTHEQYF
TRBJ2-7 | once | TRBD2 | TRBV5-6 | CASSFLTSGTYEQYF
TRBJ1-1 | - | TRBD1 | TRBV5-1 | CASSSMTGGDTEAFF
TRBJ1-3 | - | TRBD1 | TRBV29-1 | CSVGTGSGNTIYF
TRBJ2-5 | - | TRBD2 | TRBV10-3 | CAISNSPGLAGVGETQYF
TRBJ2-1 | few | TRBD2 | TRBV19 | CASSRLAGSEQFF
TRBJ1-6 | - | TRBD1 | TRBV2 | CASSDPGQGVGSPLHF
TRBJ1-4 | - | - | TRBV6-5 | CASLGATNEKLFF
TRBJ2-3 | - | - | TRBV5-1 | CASSLRSLTDTQYF
TRBJ1-4 | - | TRBD1 | TRBV5-1 | CASSVGTGGFNEKLFF
TRBJ1-3 | - | - | TRBV18 | CASSQTPDSSGNTIYF
TRBJ1-4 | - | TRBD1 | TRBV12-5 | CASGLVGQGLNEKLFF
TRBJ1-1 | - | - | TRBV12-3/TRBV12-4 | CASSFSKSEAFF
TRBJ1-2 | once | - | TRBV5-8 | CASSLSRTALNYGYTF
TRBJ2-2 | - | TRBD2 | TRBV24-1 | CATSGLAGSNTGELFF
TRBJ1-2 | - | TRBD1 | TRBV10-3 | CAITGRQGRGYTF
TRBJ1-3 | - | - | TRBV7-2 | CASSFAGGNTIYF
TRBJ1-3 | few | TRBD1 | TRBV7-9 | CASRQIGQGGNTIYF
TRBJ2-2 | - | - | TRBV27 | CASSSLNTGELFF
TRBJ1-1 | - | TRBD1 | TRBV27 | CASSPRGTEAFF
TRBJ2-1 | once | TRBD1 | TRBV19 | CASSGRTGGISYNEQFF
TRBJ2-7 | few | - | TRBV11-2 | CASSLDLHGFYEQYF
TRBJ1-1 | - | - | TRBV5-1 | CASSLVIMNTEAFF
TRBJ1-3 | - | TRBD1 | TRBV5-1 | CASSWGTAGNTIYF
TRBJ2-7 | - | TRBD2 | TRBV3-1/TRBV3-2 | CASSPRTRWYEQYF
TRBJ2-1 | - | TRBD1 | TRBV5-1 | CASRQGVNNEQFF
TRBJ2-7 | - | TRBD2 | TRBV5-4 | CASSLGLADSYEQYF
TRBJ1-6 | - | - | TRBV15 | CATSREMTEPNSPLHF
TRBJ2-7 | - | - | TRBV5-1 | CASSSGTLGGDEQYF
TRBJ2-7 | - | TRBD2 | TRBV7-2 | CASSLVVLAVSYEQYF
TRBJ1-1 | - | - | TRBV29-1 | CSVGPGGNTEAFF
TRBJ1-5 | - | TRBD1 | TRBV18 | CASSSDRGQPQHF
TRBJ2-3 | - | - | TRBV5-6 | CASSLISNTDTQYF